Shown below are 5 T cell receptor beta chains from a single sample sequenced in a study of siplizumab effects on memory and regulatory T cells. TCRdb's table, derived via immunoSEQ multiplex PCR, lists solely in-frame clones and lacks some. The data contain about 100,000 clones, approximately 94% of them singletons. Sequenced material: non-Treg CD4+ T cells sorted from blood. The origin of the receptors is a human donor in good health.

The sample holds one count of this clone. The chain couples TRBV11-2 to TRBJ2-5, with TRBD2 matching over 11 bases. This CDR3 spans 18 amino acids. The germline CDR1 and CDR2 sequences are SGHAT and FQNNGV. V was pared by 5 bases and J by 2 bases, with 13 bases of the junction left unmatched. The CDR3 sequence is CASSQRMVAGGLQETQYF. As DNA, the CDR3 is TGTGCCAGCAGCCAAAGGATGGTAGCGGGAGGGTTACAAGAGACCCAGTACTTC. Based on the CDR3 plus reference TRBV11-2 and TRBJ2-5, the full variable domain is EAGVAQSPRYKIIEKRQSVAFWCNPISGHATLYWYQQILGQGPKLLIQFQNNGVVDDSQLPKDRFSAERLKGVDSTLKIQPAKLEDSAVYLCASSQRMVAGGLQETQYFGPGTRLLVL.

The chain carries TRBV29-1 and TRBJ2-4, with TRBD1 matching over 11 bases. The CDR3 extends over 16 amino acids. The V gene's germline CDR1 is SQVTM and CDR2 ANQGSEA. Losses at the gene ends were 2 bases for V and 7 bases for J; bases not matched to a gene: 10. CDR3 sequence: CSVERVLGQGVNIQYF. The CDR3 nucleotides are TGCAGCGTTGAACGGGTTTTGGGACAGGGGGTGAACATTCAGTACTTC.

This clone has a single count. The chain recombines TRBV19 with TRBJ2-2, with 7 positions matching TRBD1. This CDR3 is 15 amino acids long. The J segment lost 6 bases and the V segment lost 2 bases, leaving 6 bases of the junction unmatched. Per germline, CDR1 LNHDA and CDR2 SQIVND (reference sequence). The CDR3 is CASSIRGQGAGELFF. In DNA form, the CDR3 reads TGTGCCAGTAGTATAAGGGGGCAGGGTGCCGGGGAGCTGTTTTTT.

The gene calls are TRBV5-1 and TRBJ2-5; no clear D gene. V lost 3 bases and J lost 2, with 8 bases in between. Germline lookup yields CDR1 SGHRS and CDR2 YFSETQ. The CDR3 length is 13 residues. The CDR3 bases are TGCGCCAGCAGCTCCACTACTCAAGAGACCCAGTACTTC. Its translation is CASSSTTQETQYF.

The chain has TRBV4-1 and TRBJ2-7; TRBD2 aligns across 7 bases. The CDR3 length is 14 residues. V shed 4 bases, J shed 2 bases, and the junction held 5 bases outside the gene matches. Per the germline V gene, CDR1 is MGHRA and CDR2 is YSYEKL. CDR3 sequence: CASSPLAGPYEQYF. The CDR3 DNA is TGCGCCAGCAGCCCCTTAGCGGGTCCCTACGAGCAGTACTTC.